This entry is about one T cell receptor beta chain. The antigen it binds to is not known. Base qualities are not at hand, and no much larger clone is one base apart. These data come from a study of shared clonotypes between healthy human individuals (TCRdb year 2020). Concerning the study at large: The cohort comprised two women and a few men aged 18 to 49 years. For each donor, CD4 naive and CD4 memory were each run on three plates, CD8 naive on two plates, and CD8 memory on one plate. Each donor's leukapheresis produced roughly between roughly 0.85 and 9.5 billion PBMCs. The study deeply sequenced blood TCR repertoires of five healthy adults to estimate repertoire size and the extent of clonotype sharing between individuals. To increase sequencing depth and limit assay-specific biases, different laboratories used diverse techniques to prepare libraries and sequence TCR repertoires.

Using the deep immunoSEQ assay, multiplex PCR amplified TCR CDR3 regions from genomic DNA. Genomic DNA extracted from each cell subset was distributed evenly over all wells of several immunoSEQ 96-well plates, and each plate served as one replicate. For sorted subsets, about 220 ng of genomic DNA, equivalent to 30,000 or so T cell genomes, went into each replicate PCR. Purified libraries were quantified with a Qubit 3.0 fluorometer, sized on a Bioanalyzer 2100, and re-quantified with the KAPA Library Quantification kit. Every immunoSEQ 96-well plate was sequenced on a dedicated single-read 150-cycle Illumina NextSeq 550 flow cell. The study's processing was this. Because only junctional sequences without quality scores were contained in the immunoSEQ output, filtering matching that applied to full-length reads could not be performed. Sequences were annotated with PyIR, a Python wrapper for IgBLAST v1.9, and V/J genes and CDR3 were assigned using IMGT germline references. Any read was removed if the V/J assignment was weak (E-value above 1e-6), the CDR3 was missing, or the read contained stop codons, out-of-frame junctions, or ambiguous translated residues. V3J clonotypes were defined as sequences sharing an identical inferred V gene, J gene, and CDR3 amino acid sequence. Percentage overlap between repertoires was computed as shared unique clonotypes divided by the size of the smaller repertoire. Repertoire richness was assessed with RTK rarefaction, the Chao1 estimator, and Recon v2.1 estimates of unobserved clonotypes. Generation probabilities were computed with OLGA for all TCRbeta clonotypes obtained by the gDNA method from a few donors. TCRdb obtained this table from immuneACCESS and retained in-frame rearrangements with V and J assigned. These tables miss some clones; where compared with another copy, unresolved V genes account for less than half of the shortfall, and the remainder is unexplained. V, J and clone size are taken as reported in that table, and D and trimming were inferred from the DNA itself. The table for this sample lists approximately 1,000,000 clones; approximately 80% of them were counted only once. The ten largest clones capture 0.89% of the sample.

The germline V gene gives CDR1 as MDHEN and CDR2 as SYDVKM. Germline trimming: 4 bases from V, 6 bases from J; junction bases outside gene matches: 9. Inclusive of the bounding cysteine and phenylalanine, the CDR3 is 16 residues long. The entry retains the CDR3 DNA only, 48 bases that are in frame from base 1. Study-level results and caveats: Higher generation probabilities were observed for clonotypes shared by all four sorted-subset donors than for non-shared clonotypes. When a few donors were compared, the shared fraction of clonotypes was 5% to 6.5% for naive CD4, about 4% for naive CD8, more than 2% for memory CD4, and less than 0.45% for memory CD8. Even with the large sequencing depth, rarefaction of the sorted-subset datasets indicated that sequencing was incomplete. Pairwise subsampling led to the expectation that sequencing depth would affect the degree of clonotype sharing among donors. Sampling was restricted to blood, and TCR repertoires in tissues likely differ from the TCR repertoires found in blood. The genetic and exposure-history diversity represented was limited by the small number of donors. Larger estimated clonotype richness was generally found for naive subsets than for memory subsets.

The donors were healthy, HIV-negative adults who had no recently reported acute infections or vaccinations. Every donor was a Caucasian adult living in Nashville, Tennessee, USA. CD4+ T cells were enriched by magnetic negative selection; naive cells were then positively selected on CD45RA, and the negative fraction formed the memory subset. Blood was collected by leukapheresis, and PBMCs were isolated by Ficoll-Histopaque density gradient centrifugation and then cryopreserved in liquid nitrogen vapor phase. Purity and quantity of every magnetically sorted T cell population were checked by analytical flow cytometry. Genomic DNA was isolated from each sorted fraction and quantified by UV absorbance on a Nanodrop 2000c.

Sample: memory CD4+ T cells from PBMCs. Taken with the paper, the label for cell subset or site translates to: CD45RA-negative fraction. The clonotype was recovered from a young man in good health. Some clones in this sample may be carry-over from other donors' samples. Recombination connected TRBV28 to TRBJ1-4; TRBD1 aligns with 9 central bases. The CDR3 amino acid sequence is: CASSSPPGQGYEKLFF. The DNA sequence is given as TGTGCCAGCAGTTCTCCTCCGGGACAGGGCTATGAAAAACTGTTTTTT.